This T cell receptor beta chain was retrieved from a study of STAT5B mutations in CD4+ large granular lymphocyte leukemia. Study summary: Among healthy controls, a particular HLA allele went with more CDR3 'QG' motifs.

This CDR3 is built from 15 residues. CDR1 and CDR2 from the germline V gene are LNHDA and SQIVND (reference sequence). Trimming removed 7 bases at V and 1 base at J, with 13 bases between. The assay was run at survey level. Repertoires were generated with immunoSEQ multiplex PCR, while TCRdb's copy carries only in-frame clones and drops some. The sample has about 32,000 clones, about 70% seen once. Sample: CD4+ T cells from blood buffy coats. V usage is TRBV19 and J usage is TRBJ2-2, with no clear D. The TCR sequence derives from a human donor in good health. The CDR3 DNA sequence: TGTGCCAGTATGGTTAGCATGGGGAACACCGGGGAGCTGTTTTTT. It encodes CASMVSMGNTGELFF.